These T cell receptor beta chains were read from a single sample in a study of blood T cell repertoires in COVID-19. Generated by immunoSEQ multiplex PCR, the TCRdb table keeps only in-frame clones and is missing some. This table holds some 93,000 clones, 85% to 90% found once. The sample was peripheral blood. These receptors came from a man aged 60-69 years with acute or convalescent COVID-19. CDR3s include the opening cysteine and the closing phenylalanine or tryptophan. Each record gives: CDR3 length, clone size, D gene, V gene, J gene, CDR3 protein, CDR3 DNA. The D gene is left open where the match is weak. Expanded clones get a size class; other rows say once, few or many, or leave the size out.

16	NA	NA	TRBV6-5	TRBJ1-1	CASSSLGRGMNTEAFF	TGTGCCAGCAGTTCTTTAGGTCGGGGGATGAACACTGAAGCTTTCTTT
11	NA	NA	TRBV20-1	TRBJ2-7	CSASQVYEQYF	TGCAGTGCTTCACAGGTGTACGAGCAGTACTTC
15	NA	NA	TRBV7-5	TRBJ2-7	CVRSRGQALGYEQYF	TGTGTCAGAAGCAGGGGACAGGCCCTAGGGTACGAGCAGTACTTC
11	NA	NA	TRBV5-8	TRBJ1-1	CASSPLAEAFF	TGTGCCAGCAGTCCCCTGGCGGAGGCTTTCTTT
13	NA	NA	TRBV10-3	TRBJ1-1	CAISDGLRTEAFF	TGTGCCATCAGTGACGGGTTAAGGACTGAAGCTTTCTTT
17	NA	TRBD1	TRBV4-3	TRBJ2-7	CASSQDFGTGITYEQYF	TGCGCCAGCAGCCAAGATTTCGGGACAGGGATAACCTACGAGCAGTACTTC
12	NA	TRBD1	TRBV29-1	TRBJ2-7	CSVYGQGSGQYF	TGCAGCGTTTACGGACAGGGGTCGGGGCAGTACTTC
14	NA	NA	TRBV19	TRBJ1-1	CASSMSRVNTEAFF	TGTGCCAGTAGTATGTCCAGGGTGAACACTGAAGCTTTCTTT
16	NA	TRBD2	TRBV5-1	TRBJ2-3	CASSMGLAGVTDTQYF	TGCGCCAGCAGCATGGGACTAGCGGGGGTCACAGATACGCAGTATTTT
17	NA	TRBD2	TRBV5-3	TRBJ2-3	CARSLPPAGGSTDTQYF	TGTGCCAGAAGCTTGCCCCCAGCGGGGGGCAGCACAGATACGCAGTATTTT
15	NA	NA	TRBV3-1/TRBV3-2	TRBJ1-1	CASSAWSGRGTEAFF	TGTGCCAGCAGCGCTTGGTCAGGGAGGGGCACTGAAGCTTTCTTT
15	NA	TRBD1	TRBV5-1	TRBJ2-1	CASSLEGTGVNEQFF	TGCGCCAGCAGCTTGGAGGGGACAGGGGTGAATGAGCAGTTCTTC
15	NA	TRBD1	TRBV7-2	TRBJ2-7	CASSLSGQGYYEQYF	TGTGCCAGCAGCTTATCTGGACAGGGATACTACGAGCAGTACTTC
15	NA	TRBD1	TRBV7-2	TRBJ1-6	CASSLVWTGNSPLHF	TGTGCCAGCAGCTTAGTCTGGACAGGGAATTCACCCCTCCACTTT
14	NA	TRBD2	TRBV7-9	TRBJ2-7	CASSWRLAVHEQYF	TGTGCCAGCAGCTGGAGACTAGCGGTCCACGAGCAGTACTTC
17	NA	TRBD2	TRBV30	TRBJ2-5	CAWSGRLAGPTQETQYF	TGTGCCTGGAGTGGAAGGTTAGCGGGGCCGACCCAAGAGACCCAGTACTTC
14	NA	TRBD2	TRBV7-2	TRBJ2-3	CASSLRGGPDTQYF	TGTGCCAGCAGCTTACGGGGGGGCCCAGATACGCAGTATTTT
17	many	NA	TRBV14	TRBJ2-3	CASSQDRLSGPRDTQYF	TGTGCCAGCAGCCAAGATCGGCTTTCGGGTCCCAGAGATACGCAGTATTTT
15	few	TRBD1	TRBV6-5	TRBJ1-1	CASSYLGQLNTEAFF	TGTGCCAGCAGTTATCTGGGACAGTTAAACACTGAAGCTTTCTTT
13	NA	NA	TRBV5-1	TRBJ2-7	CASSLDGRARQYF	TGCGCCAGCAGCTTGGATGGCAGGGCGAGGCAGTACTTC
17	NA	TRBD1	TRBV15	TRBJ1-2	CATSPPGGGGSNYGYTF	TGTGCCACCAGCCCACCCGGAGGAGGGGGCTCAAACTATGGCTACACCTTC
14	NA	TRBD1	TRBV20-1	TRBJ2-7	CSASPGQRPYEQYF	TGCAGTGCTAGTCCGGGACAGAGACCTTACGAGCAGTACTTC
14	once	TRBD1	TRBV2	TRBJ1-2	CASSPGTGNYGYTF	TGTGCCAGCAGCCCTGGGACAGGGAACTATGGCTACACCTTC
15	NA	NA	TRBV7-2	TRBJ1-3	CASSSDTSSGNTIYF	TGTGCCAGCAGCTCGGACACGAGCTCTGGAAACACCATATATTTT
19	NA	TRBD2	TRBV5-5	TRBJ2-1	CASSLWATSGGARYNEQFF	TGTGCCAGCAGCTTGTGGGCGACTAGCGGGGGGGCAAGGTACAATGAGCAGTTCTTC
15	few	NA	TRBV19	TRBJ2-1	CASSIGGSSNNEQFF	TGTGCCAGTAGTATAGGTGGGAGCAGCAACAATGAGCAGTTCTTC
15	once	TRBD1	TRBV7-9	TRBJ2-2	CATAQGGGSTGELFF	TGTGCCACCGCACAAGGGGGCGGTAGTACCGGGGAGCTGTTTTTT
16	NA	TRBD1	TRBV7-2	TRBJ1-5	CASSLVGGQGNQPQHF	TGTGCCAGCAGCTTAGTTGGGGGACAGGGCAATCAGCCCCAGCATTTT
15	NA	NA	TRBV15	TRBJ2-3	CATSRDSGGSDTQYF	TGTGCCACCAGCAGAGATAGTGGGGGGTCAGATACGCAGTATTTT
14	NA	TRBD1	TRBV19	TRBJ1-1	CASSTDREDTEAFF	TGTGCCAGTAGTACCGACAGGGAAGACACTGAAGCTTTCTTT
16	NA	TRBD2	TRBV7-2	TRBJ2-1	CASSLISGGLYNEQFF	TGTGCCAGCAGTTTGATTAGCGGGGGGCTATACAATGAGCAGTTCTTC
13	NA	TRBD1	TRBV9	TRBJ1-2	CASSVGQGYGYTF	TGTGCCAGCAGCGTAGGACAGGGCTATGGCTACACCTTC